This is a list of T cell receptor beta chains from one sample in a study of cytomegalovirus exposure and HLA in healthy donors. Sequenced by immunoSEQ multiplex PCR; TCRdb stores in-frame clones only, minus some. The sample lists roughly 140,000 clones, about 78% occurring once. The sequencing sample was made of PBMCs. These receptors all stem from a male donor in good health and CMV-seronegative. Both conserved end residues are part of each CDR3. The D gene is left open where the match is weak. Size is stated for part of the rows, as once, few or many counts, or as a class when the clone is expanded.

CDR3aa	CDR3nt	v_gene	j_gene	d_gene	abundance
CASSRDRGERETQYF	TGTGCCAGCAGTAGGGACAGGGGGGAACGAGAGACCCAGTACTTC	TRBV2	TRBJ2-5	TRBD1	NA
CASSPGSGGGDTQYF	TGTGCCAGCTCACCAGGCTCCGGGGGGGGAGATACGCAGTATTTT	TRBV18	TRBJ2-3	TRBD2	NA
CASRATSSGEQYF	TGTGCCAGCAGGGCGACTAGCTCTGGCGAGCAGTACTTC	TRBV27	TRBJ2-7	TRBD2	few
CASRGLAETGNEQFF	TGTGCCAGTAGGGGACTAGCGGAGACGGGAAATGAGCAGTTCTTC	TRBV19	TRBJ2-1	TRBD2	NA
CASSGTGGYEQYF	TGTGCCAGCAGCGGGACAGGGGGCTACGAGCAGTACTTC	TRBV27	TRBJ2-7	TRBD1	NA
CASSLGQTSSYEQYF	TGCGCCAGCAGCTTGGGACAAACGAGCTCCTACGAGCAGTACTTC	TRBV5-1	TRBJ2-7	NA	NA
CASLGQGAGGTEAFF	TGTGCCAGCCTCGGACAGGGGGCAGGAGGCACTGAAGCTTTCTTT	TRBV11-2	TRBJ1-1	TRBD1	NA
CASDRGGLAGDYEQYF	TGTGCCAGCGACCGAGGCGGACTAGCGGGAGACTACGAGCAGTACTTC	TRBV25-1	TRBJ2-7	TRBD2	NA
CASTGQGWETEAFF	TGTGCCAGCACTGGACAGGGATGGGAGACTGAAGCTTTCTTT	TRBV18	TRBJ1-1	TRBD1	NA
CASSVEGTANQPQHF	TGTGCCAGCAGCGTAGAGGGGACAGCCAATCAGCCCCAGCATTTT	TRBV9	TRBJ1-5	TRBD1	NA
CASSLGGDSRQHF	TGTGCCAGCAGCTTAGGAGGTGACTCCCGGCAGCATTTT	TRBV11-1	TRBJ1-5	NA	NA
CASSQDPHNEQFF	TGCGCCAGCAGCCAAGACCCTCACAATGAGCAGTTCTTC	TRBV4-1	TRBJ2-1	NA	NA
CASSPDRDTGELFF	TGTGCCAGCAGCCCCGACAGGGACACCGGGGAGCTGTTTTTT	TRBV7-3	TRBJ2-2	TRBD1	NA
CASSLRIASEASLPLHF	TGTGCCAGCAGCTTGCGTATCGCGTCCGAGGCCTCCTTACCCCTCCACTTT	TRBV5-6	TRBJ1-6	NA	few
CASGLYTGSSYEQYF	TGTGCCAGCGGACTATATACAGGTAGCTCCTACGAGCAGTACTTC	TRBV6-5	TRBJ2-7	NA	NA
CAISESRGRGTNEKLFF	TGTGCCATCAGTGAGTCCAGGGGAAGAGGGACTAATGAAAAACTGTTTTTT	TRBV10-3	TRBJ1-4	NA	NA
CASSQGVGQGGYTF	TGTGCCAGCAGCCAAGGTGTGGGACAGGGGGGCTACACCTTC	TRBV4-2	TRBJ1-2	TRBD1	few
CASSLDLNSPGELFF	TGTGCCAGCAGCTTGGATCTAAACTCCCCCGGGGAGCTGTTTTTT	TRBV5-4	TRBJ2-2	NA	once
CASSPPAGEGYTF	TGTGCCAGCTCACCACCCGCAGGGGAGGGCTACACCTTC	TRBV18	TRBJ1-2	NA	NA
CASSLTGGYGYTF	TGTGCCAGCAGCCTGACAGGGGGCTATGGCTACACCTTC	TRBV27	TRBJ1-2	TRBD1	NA
CASPSLSWELPSTDTQYF	TGTGCCAGCCCTAGCCTTTCCTGGGAGCTCCCTAGCACAGATACGCAGTATTTT	TRBV5-4	TRBJ2-3	NA	NA
CASSQDGGTVQETQYF	TGTGCCAGCAGCCAAGATGGGGGGACAGTCCAAGAGACCCAGTACTTC	TRBV4-2	TRBJ2-5	NA	NA
CASRQLSNEQYF	TGTGCCAGCAGACAGTTAAGCAACGAGCAGTACTTC	TRBV7-9	TRBJ2-7	NA	few
CASIVILGLAGVGEQFF	TGTGCCAGCATCGTAATACTGGGACTAGCGGGAGTCGGTGAGCAGTTCTTC	TRBV2	TRBJ2-1	TRBD2	few
CASSQSPDWPSLIQETQYF	TGTGCCAGCAGCCAATCCCCGGACTGGCCGTCTTTGATCCAAGAGACCCAGTACTTC	TRBV14	TRBJ2-5	NA	NA
CASSMGLEQFF	TGTGCCAGTAGTATGGGACTAGAGCAGTTCTTC	TRBV19	TRBJ2-1	TRBD2	few
CASSPSFSRGGRTYEQYF	TGTGCCAGCAGCCCCTCATTCTCCAGGGGCGGGAGGACCTACGAGCAGTACTTC	TRBV7-9	TRBJ2-7	TRBD2	NA
CAWSHRGDTEAFF	TGTGCCTGGAGTCACAGGGGGGACACTGAAGCTTTCTTT	TRBV30	TRBJ1-1	TRBD1	NA
CASSLGGNTEAFF	TGTGCCAGCAGCTTGGGGGGTAACACTGAAGCTTTCTTT	TRBV13	TRBJ1-1	NA	NA
CASSERGGARNTIYF	TGTGCCAGCAGTGAGAGGGGGGGCGCCCGGAACACCATATATTTT	TRBV6-1	TRBJ1-3	NA	NA
CASSELQGYSGYTF	TGTGCCAGCAGCGAATTACAGGGGTACAGTGGCTACACCTTC	TRBV7-2	TRBJ1-2	TRBD1	NA
CASSSPGRSYNEQFF	TGCGCCAGCAGCTCCCCAGGGAGGTCCTACAATGAGCAGTTCTTC	TRBV5-1	TRBJ2-1	NA	NA
CASSLGAWREVSNEQFF	TGCGCCAGCAGCTTGGGAGCGTGGCGGGAGGTCTCCAATGAGCAGTTCTTC	TRBV5-1	TRBJ2-1	TRBD2	NA
CAINRQGDEQYF	TGTGCCATCAATCGACAGGGGGACGAGCAGTACTTC	TRBV10-3	TRBJ2-7	TRBD1	NA
CATRGEISNQPQHF	TGTGCCACCAGAGGTGAAATTAGCAATCAGCCCCAGCATTTT	TRBV19	TRBJ1-5	NA	NA
CASSIGTFGTEAFF	TGCGCCAGCAGCATAGGGACATTTGGCACTGAAGCTTTCTTT	TRBV5-1	TRBJ1-1	NA	NA
CSGGGGSGQGGEQYF	TGCAGCGGCGGGGGGGGATCGGGACAGGGGGGCGAGCAGTACTTC	TRBV29-1	TRBJ2-7	TRBD1	NA
CASSHGQGFYGYTF	TGTGCCAGCAGCCACGGACAGGGGTTCTATGGCTACACCTTC	TRBV7-2	TRBJ1-2	TRBD1	NA
CARSRGEGPLGWPQHF	TGCGCCCGCAGCCGCGGGGAGGGGCCACTGGGTTGGCCCCAGCATTTT	TRBV4-1	TRBJ1-5	NA	once
CASSQPLTGGGEQFF	TGTGCCAGCAGCCAACCGCTTACAGGGGGCGGTGAGCAGTTCTTC	TRBV14	TRBJ2-1	TRBD1	NA